What follows is one T cell receptor (beta chain) and its context. Germline CDR1 SGHAT, CDR2 FQNNGV. V gave up 4 bases and J gave up 4 bases, with 15 bases separating them. The CDR3 extends over 15 amino acids. Clones were read by immunoSEQ multiplex PCR, and TCRdb kept only the in-frame ones, dropping some. This repertoire shows roughly 16,000 clones, roughly 90% found once; its top ten account for 6% to 8%. This entry is derived from a study of T cell repertoires in ileal Crohn's disease. The time point was: inflamed ileum from the surgical specimen. V usage is TRBV11-2 and J usage is TRBJ2-3; D is possibly TRBD1 or TRBD2 (5 bases each). Source material: ileal tissue. The clonotype originates from an adult with Crohn's disease. The CDR3 DNA reads as TGTGCCAGCAGCTCCAGGGCGTCGAGGGCAGATACGCAGTATTTT. It codes for CASSSRASRADTQYF.